Listed below are T cell receptor beta chains from one sample, sequenced in a study of response to subunit inactivated influenza vaccine. A single record per CDR3 protein comes from TCRdb applying MiXCR to the RT-PCR reads. Among about 700,000 distinct CDR3 sequences listed, roughly 13% were seen once. This specimen was PBMCs from blood, taken 14 to 15 days before vaccination. These receptors all stem from a man aged 50-60 years who received an inactivated influenza vaccine. CDR3s include the opening cysteine and the closing phenylalanine or tryptophan. The order of the fields is V gene, J gene, D gene, clone size, CDR3 protein, CDR3 DNA. A D gene is named only where the DNA matches it firmly. A clone size is listed for some rows: how often the clone was seen (once, few, many), or a class if it is expanded.

TRBV7-8	TRBJ2-3	TRBD1	.	CASSYDRAQTQYF	TGTGCCAGCAGCTACGACAGGGCCCAGACGCAGTATTTT
TRBV11-2	TRBJ2-5	.	.	CASSDLLGEGARETQYF	TGTGCCAGCAGCGACCTCCTAGGGGAGGGGGCGCGGGAGACCCAGTACTTC
TRBV6-5	TRBJ1-2	.	.	CASSYGQALFGYTF	TGTGCCAGCAGTTACGGTCAAGCCCTATTTGGCTACACCTTC
TRBV27	TRBJ2-7	.	.	CASSPGLLSYYEQYF	TGTGCCAGCAGTCCGGGACTCCTATCCTACTACGAGCAGTACTTC
TRBV12-3/TRBV12-4	TRBJ2-1	.	.	CASSSGGRKEEQFF	TGTGCCAGCAGTTCCGGCGGACGGAAGGAAGAGCAGTTCTTC
TRBV11-1	TRBJ2-2	.	few	CASSLVGGRGLFVDTGELFF	TGTGCCAGCAGCTTAGTCGGTGGCAGGGGCCTGTTTGTGGACACCGGGGAGCTGTTTTTT
TRBV5-1	TRBJ2-7	.	few	CASSLGPAGYEQYF	TGCGCCAGCAGCTTGGGGCCTGCGGGGTACGAGCAGTACTTC
TRBV2	TRBJ2-6	.	few	CASSELTGLGGANVLTF	TGTGCCAGCAGTGAACTAACAGGGCTAGGAGGGGCCAACGTCCTGACTTTC
TRBV28	TRBJ2-3	TRBD1	.	CASRGAGGGTDTQYF	TGTGCCAGCAGGGGGGCAGGGGGCGGAACAGATACGCAGTATTTT
TRBV6-1	TRBJ1-1	.	few	CASSEQGVDTEAFF	TGTGCCAGCAGTGAACAGGGTGTAGATACTGAAGCTTTCTTT